This T cell receptor beta chain originates from a study of cytomegalovirus exposure and HLA in healthy donors. A remark on this clone: Its antigen is still unknown.

The primer mix had 60 Vbeta and 13 Jbeta primers. The table came from immunoSEQ multiplex PCR; TCRdb's copy has only in-frame clones and leaves some out. The sample has 120,000 to 150,000 clones, around three quarters seen once. Study-wide results and limits: TCR beta V- and J-gene trimming was later associated with a missense DCLRE1C variant.

Germline V gene data show CDR1 as SGHAT and CDR2 as FQDESV (reference sequence). This CDR3 has 17 residues. V was trimmed by 1 base and J by 2 bases, leaving 15 bases between them. The sequence was obtained from a man aged 35-49 years in good health and CMV-seropositive. The chain recombines TRBV11-1 with TRBJ2-1; possibly TRBD2 for D (6 bases). The material sequenced was PBMCs. The CDR3 region has the DNA TGTGCCAGCAGCTTAGTATCGGGACTTGCTACCTACAATGAGCAGTTCTTC. Translating it yields CASSLVSGLATYNEQFF.